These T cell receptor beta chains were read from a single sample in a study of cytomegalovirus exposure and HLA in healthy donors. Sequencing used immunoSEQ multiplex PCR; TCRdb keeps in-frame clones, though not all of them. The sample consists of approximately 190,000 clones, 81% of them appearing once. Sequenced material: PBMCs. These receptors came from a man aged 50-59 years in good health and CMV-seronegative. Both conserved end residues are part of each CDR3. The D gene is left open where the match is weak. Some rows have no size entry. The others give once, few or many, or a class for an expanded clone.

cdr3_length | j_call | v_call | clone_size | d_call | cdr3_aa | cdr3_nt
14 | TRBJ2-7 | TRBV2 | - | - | CASLDTGPTDEQYF | TGTGCCAGCTTGGACACGGGTCCCACTGACGAGCAGTACTTC
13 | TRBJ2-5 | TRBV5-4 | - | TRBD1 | CASSWTGNETQYF | TGTGCCAGCAGCTGGACAGGGAATGAGACCCAGTACTTC
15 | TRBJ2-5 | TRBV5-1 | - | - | CASSSRGAAQETQYF | TGCGCCAGCAGCTCCCGGGGGGCCGCCCAAGAGACCCAGTACTTC
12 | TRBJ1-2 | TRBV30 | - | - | CAWRGWGDGYTF | TGTGCCTGGAGAGGTTGGGGGGATGGCTACACCTTC
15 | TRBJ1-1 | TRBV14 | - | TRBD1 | CASSLQGGKNTEAFF | TGTGCCAGCAGCCTGCAAGGGGGCAAGAACACTGAAGCTTTCTTT
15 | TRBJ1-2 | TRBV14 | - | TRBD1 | CASSNRDRGHGGYTF | TGTGCCAGCAGCAACCGGGACAGGGGGCACGGTGGCTACACCTTC
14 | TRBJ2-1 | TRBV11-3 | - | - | CASSLGSSNNEQFF | TGTGCCAGCAGCTTAGGCAGTTCGAACAATGAGCAGTTCTTC
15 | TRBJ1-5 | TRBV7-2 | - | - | CASSYTGTIGQPQHF | TGTGCCAGCAGCTATACAGGGACGATCGGCCAGCCCCAGCATTTT
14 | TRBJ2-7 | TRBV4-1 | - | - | CASSQGAQGYEQYF | TGCGCCAGCAGCCAAGGCGCCCAGGGCTACGAGCAGTACTTC
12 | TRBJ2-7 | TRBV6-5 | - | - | CASYTVTYEQYF | TGTGCCAGCTATACGGTCACCTACGAGCAGTACTTC
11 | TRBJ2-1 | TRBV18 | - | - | CASSPANEQFF | TGTGCCAGCTCACCGGCCAATGAGCAGTTCTTC
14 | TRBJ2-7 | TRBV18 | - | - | CASSPPESSYEQYF | TGTGCCAGCTCACCACCGGAGAGCTCCTACGAGCAGTACTTC
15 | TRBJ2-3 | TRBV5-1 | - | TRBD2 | CASSPDIGRADTQYF | TGCGCCAGCAGCCCGGACATCGGGAGGGCAGATACGCAGTATTTT
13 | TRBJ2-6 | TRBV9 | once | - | CASSPRLANVLTF | TGTGCCAGCAGCCCGCGCCTTGCCAACGTCCTGACTTTC
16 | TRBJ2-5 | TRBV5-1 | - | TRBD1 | CASSLDLGTGVETQYF | TGCGCCAGCAGCTTGGACTTGGGGACAGGGGTGGAGACCCAGTACTTC
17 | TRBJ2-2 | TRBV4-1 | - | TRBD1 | CASSHRQGPANTGELFF | TGCGCCAGCAGCCACAGACAGGGCCCCGCGAACACCGGGGAGCTGTTTTTT
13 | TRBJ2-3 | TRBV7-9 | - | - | CASSSDGEITQYF | TGTGCCAGCAGCTCCGACGGGGAGATTACGCAGTATTTT
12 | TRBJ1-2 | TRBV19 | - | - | CASSFQGGGYTF | TGTGCCAGTAGCTTCCAGGGCGGAGGCTACACCTTC